What follows are 10 T cell receptor beta chains derived from one specimen sequenced in a study of human T cells and chemical hapten exposure. Time point noted: pre-sensitization, week 0. Treatment meaning: therapeutic diphenylcyclopropenone sensitization with weekly scalp DPC. MiXCR, run by TCRdb on the RACE reads, gives a single entry per CDR3 protein. The sample lists roughly 260,000 distinct CDR3 sequences; roughly 8.9% were seen once. The sequences come from whole blood, collected in connection with sensitization to the hapten diphenylcyclopropenone (DPC). These receptor sequences come from a woman between 40 and 55 years old with alopecia areata. Some clones in this sample may be carry-over from other donors' samples.

This clonotype was counted at least ten times. The CDR3 region has the DNA TGTGCCAGCAGCTTGTACCGATCTGGGGATGGGCAGTATTTT. Translating gives CASSLYRSGDGQYF. The chain carries TRBV5-6 and TRBJ2-3; D unclear. Looked up from germline, CDR1 is SGHDT and CDR2 is YYEEEE. V gave up 1 base and J gave up 11 bases, with 17 bases separating them. The CDR3 length is 14 residues.

The V gene is TRBV28, the J gene TRBJ1-2; D is unresolved. Germline CDR1 MDHEN, CDR2 SYDVKM. This CDR3 spans 16 amino acids. With 4 bases removed from V and 5 bases from J, the gap between germline ends came to 20 bases. The chain's CDR3 is CASSSRISFLLYGYTF. The CDR3 DNA follows: TGTGCCAGCAGTTCGAGGATTTCCTTCCTACTATATGGCTACACCTTC.

This clonotype was detected a few times. The V gene is TRBV5-1, the J gene TRBJ2-5; TRBD1 matches 11 bases. This CDR3 is built from 15 residues. V lost 3 bases and J lost 5; bases outside the gene matches: 6. Germline-derived CDR1 and CDR2 are SGHRS and YFSETQ. The CDR3 DNA is TGCGCCAGCAGCTCAAGGACAGGGGGCTCGGAGACCCAGTACTTC. It codes for CASSSRTGGSETQYF.

This clonotype has a handful of counts. The rearrangement uses TRBV5-1 and TRBJ2-5; possibly TRBD1 for D (6 bases). Trimming cost V 0 bases and J 2 bases, with 14 bases left between them. CDR1 SGHRS and CDR2 YFSETQ come from the germline V gene. The CDR3 is 16 amino acids. The CDR3 nucleotides read TGCGCCAGCAGCTTGGGCGGAGGCAGGGGACAAGAGACCCAGTACTTC. Its translation is CASSLGGGRGQETQYF.

This clonotype was counted ten times or more. The V and J genes are TRBV5-1 and TRBJ2-3, with 7 bases matching TRBD2. The junction had 4 bases not matched to a gene; V was cut back by 4 bases and J by 2 bases. Germline loops: CDR1 SGHRS, CDR2 YFSETQ. The CDR3 covers 14 residues. The CDR3 coding sequence is TGCGCCAGCAGCGCAGCGGGGTACACAGATACGCAGTATTTT. It yields the protein CASSAAGYTDTQYF.

This clonotype was detected many times. This chain links TRBV12-3 or TRBV12-4 with TRBJ1-5; D not resolved. V was pared by 5 bases and J by 3 bases, with 8 bases between. This CDR3 is built from 13 residues. CDR3 region: CASSPRDNQPQHF. CDR3 coding DNA: TGTGCCAGCAGTCCCCGGGACAATCAGCCCCAGCATTTT.

This chain uses TRBV12-3 or TRBV12-4 with TRBJ1-2; 9 bases map to TRBD1. CDR3 length equals 14 residues. Trimming at V came to 6 bases and at J to 6 bases, leaving 8 bases not matched to a gene. In nucleotides, the CDR3 is TGTGCCAGCAGCTTCGGGACAGGGCGGGATGGCTACACCTTC. Its translation: CASSFGTGRDGYTF.

This clonotype was detected only a few times. The V and J genes are TRBV5-5 and TRBJ2-7; TRBD1 aligns across 10 bases. The CDR3 is 15 amino acids. After removal of 5 bases from V and 2 bases from J, the junction contained 7 bases not matched to a gene. Germline V gives CDR1 SGHKS, CDR2 YYEKEE (reference sequence). The chain's CDR3 is CASSLGQGRPYEQYF. CDR3 DNA sequence: TGTGCCAGCAGTCTGGGACAGGGGCGACCCTACGAGCAGTACTTC.

A few counts support this clonotype. The chain is built from TRBV4-3 and TRBJ2-7; D remains ambiguous. Trimming cost V 2 bases and J 2 bases, with 7 bases left between them. The V gene's germline CDR1 is LGHNA and CDR2 YSLEER. The CDR3 spans 13 residues. The DNA for the CDR3 is TGCGCCAGCAGCCAAATCCTCGCCTACGAGCAGTACTTC. It codes for CASSQILAYEQYF.

This clonotype was seen more than once but under ten times. This sequence joins TRBV12-3 or TRBV12-4 and TRBJ1-2; the D is unclear. CDR3 length equals 14 residues. Trimming stripped 3 bases from V and 8 bases from J, with 16 bases between. The chain's CDR3 is CASSLAGLRGGYTF. CDR3 DNA sequence: TGTGCCAGCAGTTTGGCGGGGTTGAGAGGCGGCTACACCTTC.